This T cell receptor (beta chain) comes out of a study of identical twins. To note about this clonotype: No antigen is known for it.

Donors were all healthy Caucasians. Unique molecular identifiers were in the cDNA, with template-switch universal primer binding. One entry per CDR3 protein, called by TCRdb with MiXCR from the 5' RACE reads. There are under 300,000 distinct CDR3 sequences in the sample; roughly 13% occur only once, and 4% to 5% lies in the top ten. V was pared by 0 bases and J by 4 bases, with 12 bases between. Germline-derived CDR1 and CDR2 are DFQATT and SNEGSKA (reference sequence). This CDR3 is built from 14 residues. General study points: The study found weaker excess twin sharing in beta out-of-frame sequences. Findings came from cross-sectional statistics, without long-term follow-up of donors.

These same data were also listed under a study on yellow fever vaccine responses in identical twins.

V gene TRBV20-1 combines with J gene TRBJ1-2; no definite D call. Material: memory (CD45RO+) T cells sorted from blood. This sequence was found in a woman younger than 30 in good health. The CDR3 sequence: CSARDQADRYGYTF. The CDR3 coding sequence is TGCAGTGCTAGAGATCAAGCGGACCGCTATGGCTACACCTTC.